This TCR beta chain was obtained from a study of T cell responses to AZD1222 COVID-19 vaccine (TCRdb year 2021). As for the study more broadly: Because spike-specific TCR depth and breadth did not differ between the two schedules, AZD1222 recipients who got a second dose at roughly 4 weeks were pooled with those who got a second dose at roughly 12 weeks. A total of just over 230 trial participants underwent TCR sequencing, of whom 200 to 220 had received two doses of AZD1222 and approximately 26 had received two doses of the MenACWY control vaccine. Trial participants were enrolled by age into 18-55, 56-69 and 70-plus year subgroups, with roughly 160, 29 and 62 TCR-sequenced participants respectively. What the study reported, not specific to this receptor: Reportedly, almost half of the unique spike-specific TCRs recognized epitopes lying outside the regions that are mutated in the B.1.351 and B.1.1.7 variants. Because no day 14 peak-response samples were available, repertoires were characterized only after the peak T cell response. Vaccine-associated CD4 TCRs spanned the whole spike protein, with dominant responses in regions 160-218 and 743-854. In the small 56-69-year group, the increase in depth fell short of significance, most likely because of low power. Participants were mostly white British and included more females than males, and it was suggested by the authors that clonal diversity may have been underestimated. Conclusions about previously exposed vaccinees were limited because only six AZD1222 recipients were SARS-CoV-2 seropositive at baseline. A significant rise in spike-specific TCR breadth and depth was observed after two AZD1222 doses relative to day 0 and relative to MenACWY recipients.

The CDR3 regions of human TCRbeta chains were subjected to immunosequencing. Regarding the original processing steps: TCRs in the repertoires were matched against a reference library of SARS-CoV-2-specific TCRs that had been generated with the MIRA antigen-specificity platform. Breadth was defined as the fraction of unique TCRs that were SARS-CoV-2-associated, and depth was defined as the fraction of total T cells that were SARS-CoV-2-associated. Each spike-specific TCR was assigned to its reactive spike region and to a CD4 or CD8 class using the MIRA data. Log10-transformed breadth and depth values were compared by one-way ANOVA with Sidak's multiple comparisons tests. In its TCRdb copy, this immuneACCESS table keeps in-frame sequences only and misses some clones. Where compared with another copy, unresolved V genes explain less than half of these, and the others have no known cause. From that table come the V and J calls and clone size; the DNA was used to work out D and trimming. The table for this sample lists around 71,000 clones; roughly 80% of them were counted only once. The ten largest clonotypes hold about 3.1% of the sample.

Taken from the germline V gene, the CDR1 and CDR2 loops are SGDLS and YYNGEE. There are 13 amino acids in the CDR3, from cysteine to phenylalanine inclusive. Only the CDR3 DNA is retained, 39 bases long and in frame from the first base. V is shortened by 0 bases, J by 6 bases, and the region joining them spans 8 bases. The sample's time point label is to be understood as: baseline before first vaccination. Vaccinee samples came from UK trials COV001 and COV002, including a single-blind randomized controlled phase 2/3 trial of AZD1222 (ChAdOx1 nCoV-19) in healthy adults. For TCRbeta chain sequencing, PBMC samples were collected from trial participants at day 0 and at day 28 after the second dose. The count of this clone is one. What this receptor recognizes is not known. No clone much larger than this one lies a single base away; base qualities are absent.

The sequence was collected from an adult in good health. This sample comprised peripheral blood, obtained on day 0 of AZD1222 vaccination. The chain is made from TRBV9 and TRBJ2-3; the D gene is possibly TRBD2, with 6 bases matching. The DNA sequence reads TGTGCCAGCAGCGTAGCTCGGGGGGATACGCAGTATTTT. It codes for CASSVARGDTQYF. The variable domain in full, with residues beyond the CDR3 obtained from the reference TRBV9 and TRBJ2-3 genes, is DSGVTQTPKHLITATGQRVTLRCSPRSGDLSVYWYQQSLDQGLQFLIQYYNGEERAKGNILERFSAQQFPDLHSELNLSSLELGDSALYFCASSVARGDTQYFGPGTRLTVL.